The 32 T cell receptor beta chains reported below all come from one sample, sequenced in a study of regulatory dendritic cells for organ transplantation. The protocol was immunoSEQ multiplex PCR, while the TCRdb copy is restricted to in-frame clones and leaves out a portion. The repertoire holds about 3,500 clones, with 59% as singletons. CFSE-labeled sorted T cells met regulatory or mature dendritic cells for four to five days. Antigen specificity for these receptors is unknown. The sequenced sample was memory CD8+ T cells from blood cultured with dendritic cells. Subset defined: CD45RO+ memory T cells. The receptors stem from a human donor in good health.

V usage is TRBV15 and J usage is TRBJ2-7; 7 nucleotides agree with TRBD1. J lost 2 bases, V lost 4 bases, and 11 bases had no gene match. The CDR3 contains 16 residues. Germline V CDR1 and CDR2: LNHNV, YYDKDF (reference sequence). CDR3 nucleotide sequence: TGTGCCACCAGCAAGACTATGACAGGGACAGCCTACGAGCAGTACTTC. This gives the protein CATSKTMTGTAYEQYF.

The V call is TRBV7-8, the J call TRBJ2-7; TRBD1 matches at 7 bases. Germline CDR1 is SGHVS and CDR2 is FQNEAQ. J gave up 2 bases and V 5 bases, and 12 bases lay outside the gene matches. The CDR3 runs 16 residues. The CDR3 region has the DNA TGTGCCAGCAGCCCCCTCCGGGACCAGGGGGCCTACGAGCAGTACTTC. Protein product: CASSPLRDQGAYEQYF.

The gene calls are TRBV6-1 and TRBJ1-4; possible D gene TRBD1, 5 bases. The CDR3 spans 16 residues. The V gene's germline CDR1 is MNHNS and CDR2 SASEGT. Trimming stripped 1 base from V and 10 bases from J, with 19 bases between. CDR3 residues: CASSEEFFRESGKLFF. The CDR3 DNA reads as TGTGCCAGCAGTGAAGAGTTTTTCAGGGAAAGTGGAAAACTGTTTTTT.

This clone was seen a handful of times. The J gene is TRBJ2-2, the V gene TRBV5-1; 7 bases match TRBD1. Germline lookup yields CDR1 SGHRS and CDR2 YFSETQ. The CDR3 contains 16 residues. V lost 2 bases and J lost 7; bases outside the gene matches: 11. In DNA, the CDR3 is TGCGCCAGCAGCTTACAGGGGAATCGCCTCGGCGGGGAGCTGTTTTTT. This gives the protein CASSLQGNRLGGELFF.

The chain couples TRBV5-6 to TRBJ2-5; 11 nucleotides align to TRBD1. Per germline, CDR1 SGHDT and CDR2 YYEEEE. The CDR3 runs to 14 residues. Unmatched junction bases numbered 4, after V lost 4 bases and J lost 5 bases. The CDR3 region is CASSGQGALETQYF. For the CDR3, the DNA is TGTGCCAGCAGCGGACAGGGGGCGCTTGAGACCCAGTACTTC.

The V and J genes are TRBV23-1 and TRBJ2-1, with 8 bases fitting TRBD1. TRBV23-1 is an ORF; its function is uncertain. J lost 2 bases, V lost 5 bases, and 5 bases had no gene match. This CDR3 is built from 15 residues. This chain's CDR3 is CASSLGQDTYNEQFF. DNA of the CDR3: TGCGCCAGCAGTTTGGGACAGGATACCTACAATGAGCAGTTCTTC.

CDR3 sequence: CASSLAGGLYEQYF. The CDR3 DNA sequence: TGTGCCAGCAGCTTAGCGGGGGGGCTGTACGAGCAGTACTTC. This rearrangement joins TRBV7-9 to TRBJ2-7, with D maybe TRBD2 (7 bases). Trimming shortened V by 0 bases and J by 4 bases, and 10 bases separated the two germline ends. Per the germline V gene, CDR1 is SEHNR and CDR2 is FQNEAQ (reference sequence). The CDR3 length is 14 residues. Full variable domain (outside the CDR3, taken from reference TRBV7-9 and TRBJ2-7): DTGVSQNPRHKITKRGQNVTFRCDPISEHNRLYWYRQTLGQGPEFLTYFQNEAQLEKSRLLSDRFSAERPKGSFSTLEIQRTEQGDSAMYLCASSLAGGLYEQYFGPGTRLTVT.

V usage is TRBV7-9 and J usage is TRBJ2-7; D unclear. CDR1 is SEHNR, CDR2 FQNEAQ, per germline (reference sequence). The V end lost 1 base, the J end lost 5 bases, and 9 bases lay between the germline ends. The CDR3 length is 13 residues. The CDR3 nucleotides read TGTGCCAGCAGCTTAGGGGCCCCCAACGAGCAGTACTTC. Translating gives CASSLGAPNEQYF. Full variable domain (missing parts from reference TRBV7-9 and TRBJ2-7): DTGVSQNPRHKITKRGQNVTFRCDPISEHNRLYWYRQTLGQGPEFLTYFQNEAQLEKSRLLSDRFSAERPKGSFSTLEIQRTEQGDSAMYLCASSLGAPNEQYFGPGTRLTVT.

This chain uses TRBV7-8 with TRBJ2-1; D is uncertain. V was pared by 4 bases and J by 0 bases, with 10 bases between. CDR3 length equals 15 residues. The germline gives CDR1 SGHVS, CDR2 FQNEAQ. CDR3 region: CASSSTYASYNEQFF. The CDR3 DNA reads TGTGCCAGCAGCTCCACTTACGCCTCCTACAATGAGCAGTTCTTC.

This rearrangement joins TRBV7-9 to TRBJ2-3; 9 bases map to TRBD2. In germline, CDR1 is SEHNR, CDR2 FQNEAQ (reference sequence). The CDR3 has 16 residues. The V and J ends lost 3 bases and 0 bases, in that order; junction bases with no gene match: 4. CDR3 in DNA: TGTGCCAGCAGCTTTCTAGCGGGGTCTAGCACAGATACGCAGTATTTT. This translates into CASSFLAGSSTDTQYF.

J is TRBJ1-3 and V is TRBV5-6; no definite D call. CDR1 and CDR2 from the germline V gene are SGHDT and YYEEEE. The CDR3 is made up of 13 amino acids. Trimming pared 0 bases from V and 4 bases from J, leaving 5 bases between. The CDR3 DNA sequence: TGTGCCAGCAGCTTGGGGCCCGGAAACACCATATATTTT. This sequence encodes CASSLGPGNTIYF.

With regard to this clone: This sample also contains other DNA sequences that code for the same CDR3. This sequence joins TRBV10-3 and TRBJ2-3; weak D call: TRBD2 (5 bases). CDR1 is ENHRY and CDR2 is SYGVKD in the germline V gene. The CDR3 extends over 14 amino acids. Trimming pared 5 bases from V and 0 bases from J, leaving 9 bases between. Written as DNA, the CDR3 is TGTGCCATCAGTTCCGGCGGGAGCACAGATACGCAGTATTTT. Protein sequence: CAISSGGSTDTQYF.

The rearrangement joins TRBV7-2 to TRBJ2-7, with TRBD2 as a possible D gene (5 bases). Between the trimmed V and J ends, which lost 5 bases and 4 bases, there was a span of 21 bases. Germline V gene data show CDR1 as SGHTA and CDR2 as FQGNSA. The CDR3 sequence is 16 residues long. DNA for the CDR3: TGTGCCAGCAGCCCGATGACTGGCGTTCAGCGGTACGAGCAGTACTTC. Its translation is CASSPMTGVQRYEQYF.

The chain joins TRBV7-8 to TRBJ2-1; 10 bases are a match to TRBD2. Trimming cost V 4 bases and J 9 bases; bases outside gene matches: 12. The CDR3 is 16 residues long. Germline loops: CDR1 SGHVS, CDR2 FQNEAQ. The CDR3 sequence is CASSSRRGSGGSEQFF. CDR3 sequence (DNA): TGTGCCAGCAGCTCCCGGCGGGGTAGCGGGGGGAGTGAGCAGTTCTTC.

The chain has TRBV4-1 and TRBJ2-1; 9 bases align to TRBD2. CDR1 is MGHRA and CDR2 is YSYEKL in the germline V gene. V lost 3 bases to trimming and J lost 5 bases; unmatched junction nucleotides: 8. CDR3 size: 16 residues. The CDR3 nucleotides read TGCGCCAGCAGCCAGTACTCTAGCGGGGCTAACAATGAGCAGTTCTTC. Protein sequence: CASSQYSSGANNEQFF.

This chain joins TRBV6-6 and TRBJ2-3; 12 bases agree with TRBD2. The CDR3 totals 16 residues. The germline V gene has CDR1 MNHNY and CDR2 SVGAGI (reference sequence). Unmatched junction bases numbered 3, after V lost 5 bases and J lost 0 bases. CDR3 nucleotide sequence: TGTGCCAGCAGTCGGACTAGCGGGGCAAGCACAGATACGCAGTATTTT. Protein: CASSRTSGASTDTQYF.

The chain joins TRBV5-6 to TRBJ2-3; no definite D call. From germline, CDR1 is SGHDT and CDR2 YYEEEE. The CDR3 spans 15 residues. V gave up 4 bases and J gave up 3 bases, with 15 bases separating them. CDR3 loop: CASSPLLVETDTQYF. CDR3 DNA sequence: TGTGCCAGCAGCCCACTCCTCGTGGAGACAGATACGCAGTATTTT. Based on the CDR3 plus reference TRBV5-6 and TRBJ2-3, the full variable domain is DAGVTQSPTHLIKTRGQQVTLRCSPKSGHDTVSWYQQALGQGPQFIFQYYEEEERQRGNFPDRFSGHQFPNYSSELNVNALLLGDSALYLCASSPLLVETDTQYFGPGTRLTVL.

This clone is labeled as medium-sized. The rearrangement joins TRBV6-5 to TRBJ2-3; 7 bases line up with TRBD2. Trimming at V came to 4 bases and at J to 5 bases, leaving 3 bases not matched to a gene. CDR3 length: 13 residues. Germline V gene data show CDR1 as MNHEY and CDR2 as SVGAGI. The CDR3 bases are TGTGCCAGCAGTTCGGGACTATTAGATACGCAGTATTTT. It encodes CASSSGLLDTQYF.

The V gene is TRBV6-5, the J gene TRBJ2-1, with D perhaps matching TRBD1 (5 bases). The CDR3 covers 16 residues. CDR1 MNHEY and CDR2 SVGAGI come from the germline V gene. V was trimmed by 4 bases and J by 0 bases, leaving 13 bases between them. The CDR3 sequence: CASSFPQGSSYNEQFF. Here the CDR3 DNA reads TGTGCCAGCAGTTTCCCCCAGGGCAGCTCCTACAATGAGCAGTTCTTC.

CDR3 amino acids: CASSFSGTGQFF. The CDR3 nucleotides are TGTGCCAGCAGTTTTTCCGGGACAGGGCAGTTCTTC. The chain carries TRBV6-5 and TRBJ2-1, with 8 bases fitting TRBD1. Per germline, CDR1 MNHEY and CDR2 SVGAGI. This CDR3 region has 12 residues. The junction had 5 bases not matched to a gene; V was cut back by 4 bases and J by 12 bases.

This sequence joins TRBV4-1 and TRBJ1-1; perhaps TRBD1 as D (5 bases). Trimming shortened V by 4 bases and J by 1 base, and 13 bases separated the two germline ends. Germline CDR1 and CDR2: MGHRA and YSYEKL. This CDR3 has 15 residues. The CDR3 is CASSPRQPGNTEAFF. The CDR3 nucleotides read TGCGCCAGCAGCCCCAGACAGCCCGGGAACACTGAAGCTTTCTTT.

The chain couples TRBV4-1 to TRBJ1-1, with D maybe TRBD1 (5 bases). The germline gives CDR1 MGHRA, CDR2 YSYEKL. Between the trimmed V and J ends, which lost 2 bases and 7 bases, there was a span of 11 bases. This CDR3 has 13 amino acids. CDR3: CASSQWGGDEAFF. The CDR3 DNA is TGCGCCAGCAGCCAATGGGGAGGGGATGAAGCTTTCTTT.

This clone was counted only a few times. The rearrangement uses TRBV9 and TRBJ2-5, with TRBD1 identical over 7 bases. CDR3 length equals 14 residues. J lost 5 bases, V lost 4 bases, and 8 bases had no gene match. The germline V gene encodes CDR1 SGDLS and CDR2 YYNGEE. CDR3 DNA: TGTGCCAGCAGCTCCTTAGGGGGCGCGGAGACCCAGTACTTC. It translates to CASSSLGGAETQYF.

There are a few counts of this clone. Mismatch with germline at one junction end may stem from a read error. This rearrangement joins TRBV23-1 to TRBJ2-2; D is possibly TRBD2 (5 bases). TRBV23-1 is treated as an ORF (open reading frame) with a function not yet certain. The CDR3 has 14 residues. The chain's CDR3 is CASLCGQGHRGAVF. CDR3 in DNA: TGCGCCAGCCTTTGCGGGCAAGGGCACCGGGGAGCTGTTTTT.

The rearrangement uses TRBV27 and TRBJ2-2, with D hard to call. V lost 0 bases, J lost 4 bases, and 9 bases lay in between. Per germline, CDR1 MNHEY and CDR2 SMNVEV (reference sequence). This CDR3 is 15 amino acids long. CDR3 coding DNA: TGTGCCAGCAGTTTATCGGGCAGTTTCACCGGGGAGCTGTTTTTT. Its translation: CASSLSGSFTGELFF.

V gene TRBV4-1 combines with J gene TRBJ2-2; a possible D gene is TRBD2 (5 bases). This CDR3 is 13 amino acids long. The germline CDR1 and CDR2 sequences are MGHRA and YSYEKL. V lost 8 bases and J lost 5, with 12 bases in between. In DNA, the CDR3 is TGCGCCAGCCGGGGTACTAGTACCGGGGAGCTGTTTTTT. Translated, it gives CASRGTSTGELFF.

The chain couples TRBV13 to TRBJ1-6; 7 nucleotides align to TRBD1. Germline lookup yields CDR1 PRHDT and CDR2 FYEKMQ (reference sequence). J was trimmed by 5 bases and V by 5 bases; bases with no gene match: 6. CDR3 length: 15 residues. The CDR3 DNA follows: TGTGCCAGCAGCGCCCCCGGGACAGATAATTCACCCCTCCACTTT. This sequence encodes CASSAPGTDNSPLHF.

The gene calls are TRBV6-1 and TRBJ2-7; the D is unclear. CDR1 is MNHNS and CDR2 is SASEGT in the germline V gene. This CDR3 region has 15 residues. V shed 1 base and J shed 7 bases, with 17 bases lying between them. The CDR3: CASSEDETTLNEQYF. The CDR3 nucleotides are TGTGCCAGCAGTGAAGACGAAACTACTTTGAATGAGCAGTACTTC.

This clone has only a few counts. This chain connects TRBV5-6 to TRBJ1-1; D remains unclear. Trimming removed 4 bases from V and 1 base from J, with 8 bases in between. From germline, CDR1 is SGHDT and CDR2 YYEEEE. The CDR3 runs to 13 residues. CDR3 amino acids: CASSPGGNTEAFF. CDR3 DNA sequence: TGTGCCAGCAGCCCAGGAGGGAACACTGAAGCTTTCTTT.

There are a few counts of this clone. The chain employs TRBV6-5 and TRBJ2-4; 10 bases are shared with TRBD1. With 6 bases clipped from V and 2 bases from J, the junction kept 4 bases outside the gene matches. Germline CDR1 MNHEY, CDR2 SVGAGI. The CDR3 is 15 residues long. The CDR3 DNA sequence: TGTGCCAGCAGGAAGGGACAGGGGCCCAAAAACATTCAGTACTTC. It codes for CASRKGQGPKNIQYF.

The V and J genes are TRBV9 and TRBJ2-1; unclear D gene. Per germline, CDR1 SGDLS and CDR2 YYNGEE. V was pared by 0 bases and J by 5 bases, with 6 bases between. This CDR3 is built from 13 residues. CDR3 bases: TGTGCCAGCAGCGTAGATATCCACAATGAGCAGTTCTTC. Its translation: CASSVDIHNEQFF.

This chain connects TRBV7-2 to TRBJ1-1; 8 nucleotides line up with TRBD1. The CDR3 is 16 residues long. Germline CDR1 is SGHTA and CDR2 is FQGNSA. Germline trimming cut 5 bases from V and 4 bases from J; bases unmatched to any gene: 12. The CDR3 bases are TGTGCCAGCAGCCGGACAGGGCTGAACTTGGCCACTGAAGCTTTCTTT. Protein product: CASSRTGLNLATEAFF.